This T cell receptor (beta chain) was found in a study of technical replicates of blood from several donors. TCRdb's table, derived via immunoSEQ multiplex PCR, lists solely in-frame clones and lacks some. Counted here are about 75,000 clones, about 97% occurring once; the ten biggest clones make up approximately 0.2%. Trimming cost V 2 bases and J 0 bases, with 6 bases left between them. The CDR3 totals 15 residues. The chain combines TRBV5-3 with TRBJ1-6; D is undetermined. TRBV5-3 is noted as an ORF with a role that remains uncertain. The receptor's source is a human donor in good health. Sequenced sample: T cells isolated from PBMCs. In DNA form, the CDR3 reads TGTGCCAGAAGCTTCGCGGTCTCCTATAATTCACCCCTCCACTTT. Amino acids: CARSFAVSYNSPLHF.